Sequencing of this T cell receptor beta chain was carried out in a study of blood T cell repertoires in COVID-19. Those enrolled in Seattle joined during active infection and were followed longitudinally afterward. Comment on this clone: This CDR3 is also generated by other DNA sequences in the sample.

The assay was immunoSEQ multiplex PCR, and TCRdb's table has in-frame clones only and misses some. The sample has fewer than 350,000 clones, 80% to 95% seen once. The specimen was peripheral blood. The sequence was obtained from a woman in her thirties with COVID-19, enrolled during active disease.

The CDR3 DNA is TGTGCCAGCAGCGTAGGTGGTCTCGAGCAGCCCCAGCATTTT. It encodes CASSVGGLEQPQHF. J is TRBJ1-5 and V is TRBV9; D not resolved. V lost 0 bases, J lost 7 bases, and 11 bases lay in between. CDR1 is SGDLS, CDR2 YYNGEE, per germline. This CDR3 region has 14 residues.